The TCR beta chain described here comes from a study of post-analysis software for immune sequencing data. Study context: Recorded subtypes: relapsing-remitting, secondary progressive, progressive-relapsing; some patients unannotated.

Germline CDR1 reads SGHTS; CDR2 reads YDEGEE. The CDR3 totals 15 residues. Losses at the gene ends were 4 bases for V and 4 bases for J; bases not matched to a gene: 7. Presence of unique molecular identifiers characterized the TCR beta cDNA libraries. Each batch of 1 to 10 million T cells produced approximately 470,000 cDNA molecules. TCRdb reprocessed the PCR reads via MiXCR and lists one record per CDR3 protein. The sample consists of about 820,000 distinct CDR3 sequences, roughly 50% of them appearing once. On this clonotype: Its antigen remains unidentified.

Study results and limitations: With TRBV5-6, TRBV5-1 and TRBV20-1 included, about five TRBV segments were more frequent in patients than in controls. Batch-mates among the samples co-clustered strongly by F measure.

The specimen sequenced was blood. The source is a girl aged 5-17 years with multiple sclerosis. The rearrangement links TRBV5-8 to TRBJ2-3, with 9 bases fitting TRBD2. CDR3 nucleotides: TGTGCCAGCAGCAACGAGGGCGGGGGGGCAGATACGCAGTATTTT. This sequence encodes CASSNEGGGADTQYF.